The rows below give T cell receptor beta chains drawn from one sample of a study of blood T cells in healthy people across ages. TCRdb called the 5' RACE reads again in MiXCR, with one record for every CDR3 protein. This table holds roughly 700,000 distinct CDR3 sequences, over 45% found once. The specimen sequenced was blood. Receptors originate from a woman aged 55 to 70 in good health. The CDR3 runs from the conserved cysteine through the conserved F or W. A D gene is named only where the DNA matches it firmly. Clone size is shown for a subset of rows, as once, few, many or a class of expanded clone.

V,D,size,J,CDR3,DNA
TRBV7-2,.,.,TRBJ1-2,CASSLNLGQARSGYTF,TGTGCCAGCAGCTTAAATCTGGGCCAAGCCCGGTCTGGCTACACCTTC
TRBV20-1,.,few,TRBJ2-7,CSAQDRRKGSYEQYF,TGCAGTGCGCAAGACAGACGAAAGGGCTCCTACGAGCAGTACTTC
TRBV2,TRBD1,.,TRBJ1-2,CASSTGGANGYTF,TGTGCCAGTTCTACAGGGGGCGCTAATGGCTACACCTTC
TRBV20-1,.,.,TRBJ2-7,CSAPARVYEQYF,TGCAGTGCTCCTGCCAGAGTTTACGAGCAGTACTTC
TRBV4-3,.,many,TRBJ1-2,CASSPLGDDYGYTF,TGCGCCAGCAGCCCACTGGGGGATGACTATGGCTACACCTTC
TRBV6-2/TRBV6-3,TRBD2,.,TRBJ2-5,CASSPRGSGRVGETQYF,TGTGCCAGCAGCCCCCGAGGTAGCGGGAGAGTCGGAGAGACCCAGTACTTC
TRBV2,.,few,TRBJ2-7,CASRPGTTYEQYF,TGTGCCAGCAGACCCGGGACAACCTACGAGCAGTACTTC
TRBV28,.,.,TRBJ1-1,CASSLIQQTIEAFF,TGTGCCAGCAGTTTAATTCAACAAACGATTGAAGCTTTCTTT
TRBV20-1,TRBD2,.,TRBJ2-2,CSARGTSGSVVAGELFF,TGCAGTGCTAGGGGGACTAGCGGGAGTGTAGTTGCCGGGGAGCTGTTTTTT
TRBV6-2/TRBV6-3,.,.,TRBJ2-7,CAARSFHGTSYEQYF,TGTGCCGCTCGTTCTTTTCACGGGACGTCCTACGAGCAGTACTTC
TRBV12-3/TRBV12-4,TRBD1,few,TRBJ2-3,CASSLAAGGSADTQYF,TGTGCCAGCAGTTTAGCGGCAGGGGGCAGCGCAGATACGCAGTATTTT
TRBV5-1,.,few,TRBJ2-1,CASSLEAPVYNEQFF,TGCGCCAGCAGCTTGGAAGCTCCGGTCTACAATGAGCAGTTCTTC
TRBV2,.,.,TRBJ1-4,CASSGLRTTNEKLFF,TGTGCCAGCAGTGGGCTGCGGACAACTAATGAAAAACTGTTTTTT
TRBV7-6,.,few,TRBJ2-3,CASSSGSPTHTDTQYF,TGTGCCAGCAGCTCAGGGAGCCCGACTCACACAGATACGCAGTATTTT
TRBV6-4,TRBD2,few,TRBJ2-1,CASSEVAGEGNEQFF,TGTGCCAGCAGTGAGGTAGCGGGAGAGGGCAATGAGCAGTTCTTC
TRBV27,.,.,TRBJ1-5,CASSSKFNQPQHF,TGTGCCAGTTCCTCTAAATTCAATCAGCCCCAGCATTTT
TRBV5-1,.,.,TRBJ2-6,CASSSQGAGANALTF,TGCGCCAGCAGCTCGCAGGGAGCTGGGGCCAACGCCCTGACTTTC
TRBV15,.,few,TRBJ2-5,CATSGGGRETQYF,TGTGCCACCAGCGGAGGAGGTCGAGAGACCCAGTACTTC
TRBV10-3,.,few,TRBJ1-2,CAISESPAGYGYTF,TGTGCCATCAGTGAGTCACCGGCAGGTTATGGCTACACCTTC
TRBV9,.,.,TRBJ2-1,CASSVAGEEFREQFF,TGTGCCAGCAGCGTAGCGGGAGAGGAGTTTCGTGAACAGTTCTTC
TRBV15,TRBD1,.,TRBJ2-3,CATSSAQGAWTDTQYF,TGTGCCACCAGCAGCGCCCAGGGGGCTTGGACAGATACGCAGTATTTT
TRBV11-1,.,.,TRBJ2-1,CASSLVPLADLYNEQFF,TGTGCCAGCAGCTTAGTTCCCCTAGCAGACCTCTACAATGAGCAGTTCTTC
TRBV15,.,.,TRBJ1-6,CATSRDLQRPPHF,TGTGCCACCAGCAGAGATCTTCAGCGTCCGCCCCACTTT
TRBV20-1,TRBD1,.,TRBJ1-5,CSARDRDSYSNQPQHF,TGCAGTGCCAGAGATCGGGACAGCTATAGCAATCAGCCCCAGCATTTT
TRBV30,TRBD2,.,TRBJ2-7,CARGASGMFTSEQYF,TGTGCCAGAGGCGCAAGCGGGATGTTTACGAGTGAGCAGTACTTC
TRBV27,.,.,TRBJ2-3,CASSLGYSGTDTQYF,TGTGCCAGCAGTTTAGGCTATAGCGGTACAGATACGCAGTATTTT
TRBV2,.,.,TRBJ2-1,CASNLERGNEQFF,TGTGCCAGCAACCTGGAACGGGGCAATGAGCAGTTCTTC
TRBV6-1,TRBD2,many,TRBJ2-1,CASRSGLAGLNEQFF,TGTGCCAGCAGATCGGGACTAGCGGGGTTAAATGAGCAGTTCTTC
TRBV9,.,few,TRBJ2-1,CASSVARTFRSYNEQFF,TGTGCCAGCAGCGTAGCTCGGACTTTTCGCTCCTACAATGAGCAGTTCTTC
TRBV5-1,TRBD2,.,TRBJ2-5,CASSLDSGRQYF,TGCGCCAGCAGCTTGGATAGCGGGAGGCAGTACTTC
TRBV11-3,.,.,TRBJ2-3,CASSSGRGDTDTQYF,TGTGCCAGCAGCTCGGGGAGGGGGGACACAGATACGCAGTATTTT
TRBV24-1,.,few,TRBJ2-1,CATTAANEQFF,TGTGCCACCACGGCAGCCAATGAGCAGTTCTTC
TRBV4-2,TRBD2,few,TRBJ2-7,CASSQDPWTSGRAYEQYF,TGTGCCAGCAGCCAAGATCCTTGGACTAGCGGGAGGGCCTACGAGCAGTACTTC
TRBV7-3,.,.,TRBJ2-1,CASSLVARGSYNEQFF,TGTGCCAGCAGCTTAGTTGCCCGGGGCTCCTACAATGAGCAGTTCTTC
TRBV4-2,TRBD2,.,TRBJ2-7,CASSQGLAGAVYEQYF,TGTGCCAGCAGCCAGGGACTAGCGGGAGCTGTCTATGAGCAGTACTTC
TRBV4-3,.,once,TRBJ1-1,CASSQKDRYEAFF,TGCGCCAGCAGCCAAAAAGACAGATATGAAGCTTTCTTT
TRBV7-2,.,.,TRBJ1-6,CASSLRGRGGSPLHF,TGTGCCAGCAGCTTAAGGGGCAGGGGAGGTTCACCCCTCCACTTT
TRBV29-1,.,many,TRBJ2-3,CSVEAREPQYF,TGCAGCGTTGAAGCCCGGGAGCCGCAGTATTTT
TRBV11-3,.,.,TRBJ2-3,CASSLSNREGTDTQYF,TGTGCCAGCAGCTTATCTAACAGGGAGGGCACAGATACGCAGTATTTT
TRBV20-1,.,few,TRBJ2-7,CSAGRQAYEQYF,TGCAGTGCTGGGAGGCAGGCCTACGAGCAGTACTTC
TRBV20-1,.,few,TRBJ2-3,CSASGRIQDTQYF,TGCAGTGCTAGCGGGAGAATCCAGGATACGCAGTATTTT